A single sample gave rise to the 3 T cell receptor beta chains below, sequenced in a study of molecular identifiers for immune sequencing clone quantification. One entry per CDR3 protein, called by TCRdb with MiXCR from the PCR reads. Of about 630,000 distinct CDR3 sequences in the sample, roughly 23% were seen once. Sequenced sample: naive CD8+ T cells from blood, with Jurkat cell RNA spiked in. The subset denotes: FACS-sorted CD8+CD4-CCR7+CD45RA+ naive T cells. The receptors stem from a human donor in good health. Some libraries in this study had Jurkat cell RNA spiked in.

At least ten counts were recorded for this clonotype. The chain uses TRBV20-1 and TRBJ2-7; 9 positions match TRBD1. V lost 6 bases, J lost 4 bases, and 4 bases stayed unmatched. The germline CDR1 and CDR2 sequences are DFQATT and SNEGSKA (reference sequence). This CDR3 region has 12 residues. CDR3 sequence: CSASGQGYEQYF. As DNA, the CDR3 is TGCAGTGCATCCGGACAGGGGTACGAGCAGTACTTC.

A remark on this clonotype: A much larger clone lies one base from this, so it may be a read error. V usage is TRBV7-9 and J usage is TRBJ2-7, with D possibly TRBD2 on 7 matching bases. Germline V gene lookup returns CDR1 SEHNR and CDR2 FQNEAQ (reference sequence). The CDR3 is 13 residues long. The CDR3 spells CAAGGGGPYGQYF. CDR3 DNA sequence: TGTGCGGCTGGAGGGGGGGGCCCCTACGGGCAGTACTTC.

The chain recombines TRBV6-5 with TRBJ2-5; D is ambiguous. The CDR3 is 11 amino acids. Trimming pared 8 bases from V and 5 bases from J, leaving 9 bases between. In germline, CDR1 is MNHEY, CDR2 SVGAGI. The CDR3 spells CASGTRETQYF. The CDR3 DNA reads TGTGCCAGCGGAACCCGGGAGACCCAGTACTTC.